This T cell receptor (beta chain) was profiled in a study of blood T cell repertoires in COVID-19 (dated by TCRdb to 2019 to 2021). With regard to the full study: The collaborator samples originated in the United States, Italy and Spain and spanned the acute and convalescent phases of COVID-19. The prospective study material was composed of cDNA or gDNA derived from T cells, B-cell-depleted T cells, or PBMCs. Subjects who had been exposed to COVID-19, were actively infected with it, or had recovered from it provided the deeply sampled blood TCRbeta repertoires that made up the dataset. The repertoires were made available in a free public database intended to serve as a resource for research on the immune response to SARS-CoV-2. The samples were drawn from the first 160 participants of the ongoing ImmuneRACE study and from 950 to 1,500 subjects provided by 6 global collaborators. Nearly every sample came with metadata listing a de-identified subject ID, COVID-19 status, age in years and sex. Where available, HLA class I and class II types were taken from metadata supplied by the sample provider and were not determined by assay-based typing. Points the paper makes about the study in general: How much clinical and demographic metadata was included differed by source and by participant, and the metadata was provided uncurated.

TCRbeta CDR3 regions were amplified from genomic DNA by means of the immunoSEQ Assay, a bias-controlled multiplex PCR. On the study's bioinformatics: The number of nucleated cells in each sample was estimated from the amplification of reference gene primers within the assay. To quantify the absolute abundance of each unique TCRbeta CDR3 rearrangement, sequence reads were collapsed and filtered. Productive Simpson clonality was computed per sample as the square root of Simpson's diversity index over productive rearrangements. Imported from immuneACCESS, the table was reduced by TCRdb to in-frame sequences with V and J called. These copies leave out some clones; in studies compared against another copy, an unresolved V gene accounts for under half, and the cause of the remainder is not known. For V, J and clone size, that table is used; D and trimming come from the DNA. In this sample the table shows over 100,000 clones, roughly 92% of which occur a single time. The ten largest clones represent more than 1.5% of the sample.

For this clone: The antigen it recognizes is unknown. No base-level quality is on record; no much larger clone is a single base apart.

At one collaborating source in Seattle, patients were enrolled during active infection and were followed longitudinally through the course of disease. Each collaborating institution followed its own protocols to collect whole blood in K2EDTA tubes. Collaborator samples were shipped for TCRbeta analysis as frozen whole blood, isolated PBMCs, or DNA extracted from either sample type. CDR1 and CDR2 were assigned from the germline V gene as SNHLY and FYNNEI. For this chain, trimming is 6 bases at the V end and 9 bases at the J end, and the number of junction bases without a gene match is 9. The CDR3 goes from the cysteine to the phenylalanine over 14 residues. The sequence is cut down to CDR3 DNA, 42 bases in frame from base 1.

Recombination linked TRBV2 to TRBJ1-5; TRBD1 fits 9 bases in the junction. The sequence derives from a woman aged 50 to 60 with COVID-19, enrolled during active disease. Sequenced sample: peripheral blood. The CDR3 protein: CASRRTGDGWPQHF. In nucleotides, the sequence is TGTGCCAGCAGAAGGACAGGGGACGGGTGGCCCCAGCATTTT.